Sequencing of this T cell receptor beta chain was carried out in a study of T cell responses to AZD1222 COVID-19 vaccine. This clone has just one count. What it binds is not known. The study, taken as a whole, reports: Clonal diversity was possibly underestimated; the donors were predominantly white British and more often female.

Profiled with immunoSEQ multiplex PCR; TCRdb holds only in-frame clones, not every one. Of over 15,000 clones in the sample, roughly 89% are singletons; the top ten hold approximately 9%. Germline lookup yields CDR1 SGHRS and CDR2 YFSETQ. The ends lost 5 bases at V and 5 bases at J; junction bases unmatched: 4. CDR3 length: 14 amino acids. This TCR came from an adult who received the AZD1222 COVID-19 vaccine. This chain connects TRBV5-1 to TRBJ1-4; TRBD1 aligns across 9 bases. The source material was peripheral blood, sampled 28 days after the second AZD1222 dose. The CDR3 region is CASSLGQGNEKLFF. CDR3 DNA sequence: TGCGCCAGCAGTCTGGGACAGGGAAATGAAAAACTGTTTTTT.